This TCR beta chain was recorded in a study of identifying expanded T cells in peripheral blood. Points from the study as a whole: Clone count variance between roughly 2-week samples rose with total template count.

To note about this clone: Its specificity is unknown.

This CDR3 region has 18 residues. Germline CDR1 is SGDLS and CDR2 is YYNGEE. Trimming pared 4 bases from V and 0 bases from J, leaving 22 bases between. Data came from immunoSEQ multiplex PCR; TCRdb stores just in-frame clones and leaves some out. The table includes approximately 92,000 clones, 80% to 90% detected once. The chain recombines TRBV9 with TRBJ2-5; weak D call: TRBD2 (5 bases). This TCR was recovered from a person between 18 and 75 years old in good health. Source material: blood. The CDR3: CASSTPVEGREYQETQYF. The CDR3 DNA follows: TGTGCCAGCAGCACACCAGTCGAGGGTAGGGAGTACCAAGAGACCCAGTACTTC.